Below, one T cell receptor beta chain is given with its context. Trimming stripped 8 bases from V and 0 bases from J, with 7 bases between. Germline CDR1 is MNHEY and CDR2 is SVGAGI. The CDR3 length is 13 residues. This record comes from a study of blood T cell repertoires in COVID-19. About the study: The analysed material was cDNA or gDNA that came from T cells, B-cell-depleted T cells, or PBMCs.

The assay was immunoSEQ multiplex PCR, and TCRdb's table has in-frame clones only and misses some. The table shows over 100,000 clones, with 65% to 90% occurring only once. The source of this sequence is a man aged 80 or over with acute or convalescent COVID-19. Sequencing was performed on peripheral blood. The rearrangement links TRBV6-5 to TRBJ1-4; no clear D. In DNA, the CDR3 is TGTGCCAGCCGACGGGCAACTAATGAAAAACTGTTTTTT. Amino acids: CASRRATNEKLFF.